The 31 T cell receptor beta chains reported below all come from one sample, sequenced in a study of shared clonotypes between healthy human individuals (dated by TCRdb to 2020 to 2021). The library was built by means of the immunoSEQ multiplex PCR assay. TCRdb took this table from immuneACCESS and kept in-frame rearrangements with V and J called. Such tables lack part of the clones; where checked against another copy, unresolved V genes explain under half of the gap, and the rest is unexplained. This sample is represented by around 200,000 clones; about 66% of them were singletons. The top ten clones comprise about 10% of the sample. Material for sequencing was memory CD4+ T cells sorted from blood. Sample cell subset or site, as interpreted from the label and publication: CD45RA-negative fraction. All receptors derive from a man younger than 45 in good health.

The chain is built from TRBV27 and TRBJ1-1; D is undetermined. V lost 0 bases to trimming and J lost 0 bases, with 2 bases between them. CDR1 and CDR2 (germline): MNHEY, SMNVEV (reference sequence). CDR3 size: 13 residues. The CDR3 reads CASSLSLNTEAFF. As DNA, the CDR3 is TGTGCCAGCAGTTTATCACTGAACACTGAAGCTTTCTTT.

The chain has TRBV18 and TRBJ2-1; D is uncertain. Germline V gives CDR1 KGHSH, CDR2 LQKENI. CDR3 size: 11 residues. V was pared by 4 bases and J by 5 bases, with 3 bases between. The CDR3 DNA sequence: TGTGCCAGCTCACTCAACAATGAGCAGTTCTTC. The encoded protein is CASSLNNEQFF. Complete variable domain (other parts from reference TRBV18 and TRBJ2-1): NAGVMQNPRHLVRRRGQEARLRCSPMKGHSHVYWYRQLPEEGLKFMVYLQKENIIDESGMPKERFSAEFPKEGPSILRIQQVVRGDSAAYFCASSLNNEQFFGPGTRLTVL.

This clone came up once. The chain joins TRBV5-1 to TRBJ2-1, with 8 positions matching TRBD2. Germline values: CDR1 SGHRS, CDR2 YFSETQ. V lost 4 bases, J lost 3 bases, and 9 bases stayed unmatched. CDR3 length equals 16 residues. CDR3 in DNA: TGCGCCAGCAGCACTACTAGCGGCCTTCGCTACAATGAGCAGTTCTTC. Translated, it gives CASSTTSGLRYNEQFF.

The genes are TRBV5-1 and TRBJ2-7, with 8 positions matching TRBD1. Unmatched junction bases numbered 8, after V lost 2 bases and J lost 4 bases. This CDR3 is 15 amino acids long. Looked up from germline, CDR1 is SGHRS and CDR2 is YFSETQ. For the CDR3, the DNA is TGCGCCAGCAGCTTAGTAGCAGGGGGCGCATACGAGCAGTACTTC. This translates into CASSLVAGGAYEQYF.

V and J are TRBV30 and TRBJ2-1; D possibly uses TRBD1 or TRBD2 (8 bases each). Trimming stripped 3 bases from V and 9 bases from J, with 21 bases between. The CDR3 has 15 residues. Germline lookup yields CDR1 GTSNPN and CDR2 SVGIG (reference sequence). The CDR3: CAWRAGDRREAEQFF. Written as DNA, the CDR3 is TGTGCCTGGAGAGCTGGGGACAGGCGGGAGGCTGAGCAGTTCTTC.

V gene TRBV4-2 combines with J gene TRBJ2-1; TRBD2 matches at 10 bases. Germline-derived CDR1 and CDR2 are LGHNA and YNFKEQ. Trimming at V came to 1 base and at J to 5 bases, leaving 2 bases not matched to a gene. The CDR3 spans 15 residues. The CDR3 DNA reads as TGTGCCAGCAGCCAAGGGACTAGCGGAGACAATGAGCAGTTCTTC. It specifies CASSQGTSGDNEQFF.

Only one count was recorded for this clone. This rearrangement joins TRBV11-2 to TRBJ1-3; TRBD1 might be the D (6 bases). The CDR3 has 15 residues. Germline V lookup: CDR1 SGHAT, CDR2 FQNNGV. Trimming removed 1 base from V and 2 bases from J, with 9 bases in between. CDR3 sequence reads: CASSLASGAGNTIYF. The DNA of the CDR3 is TGTGCCAGCAGCTTAGCATCAGGGGCTGGAAACACCATATATTTT.

This clone is a singleton in its sample. The CDR3, as DNA: TGTGCCAGCAGCTTGGGGTTTATAGCCAAAAACATTCAGTACTTC. Protein: CASSLGFIAKNIQYF. This rearrangement joins TRBV7-2 to TRBJ2-4; D is ambiguous. V was pared by 3 bases and J by 0 bases, with 9 bases between. Germline V gene data show CDR1 as SGHTA and CDR2 as FQGNSA. The CDR3 spans 15 residues.

The chain has TRBV7-8 and TRBJ2-4; 9 nucleotides line up with TRBD1. V was clipped by 2 bases and J by 6 bases; unmatched bases: 2. Germline V gene lookup returns CDR1 SGHVS and CDR2 FQNEAQ. The CDR3 runs to 14 residues. CDR3 sequence (DNA): TGTGCCAGCAGCTTACAGGACAGGGGAAACATTCAGTACTTC. This gives the protein CASSLQDRGNIQYF.

The rearrangement joins TRBV5-4 to TRBJ1-1; TRBD1 is a possible D gene (6 bases). The V gene's germline CDR1 is SGHNT and CDR2 YYREEE (reference sequence). This CDR3 is 14 amino acids long. Trimming removed 1 base from V and 4 bases from J, with 11 bases in between. The CDR3 DNA is TGTGCCAGCAGCTTGACTGGGGGCGTCACTGAAGCTTTCTTT. Encoded protein: CASSLTGGVTEAFF.

The chain has TRBV5-5 and TRBJ1-1; D remains unclear. Trimming removed 6 bases at V and 1 base at J, with 10 bases between. Per the germline V gene, CDR1 is SGHKS and CDR2 is YYEKEE (reference sequence). The CDR3 contains 13 residues. CDR3 DNA sequence: TGTGCCAGCAACGAGTGGGGGAACACTGAAGCTTTCTTT. Amino acid sequence: CASNEWGNTEAFF. Full variable domain (remainder filled in from reference TRBV5-5 and TRBJ1-1): DAGVTQSPTHLIKTRGQQVTLRCSPISGHKSVSWYQQVLGQGPQFIFQYYEKEERGRGNFPDRFSARQFPNYSSELNVNALLLGDSALYLCASNEWGNTEAFFGQGTRLTVV.

This chain connects TRBV7-2 to TRBJ2-3; D gene uncertain. In germline, CDR1 is SGHTA, CDR2 FQGNSA. The CDR3 is made up of 12 amino acids. Trimming pared 9 bases from V and 0 bases from J, leaving 7 bases between. The DNA for the CDR3 is TGTGCCAGTCGTGACAGCACAGATACGCAGTATTTT. Translating it yields CASRDSTDTQYF.

The sample holds a few counts of this clone. The chain carries TRBV28 and TRBJ2-1; 7 bases align to TRBD2. V was clipped by 7 bases and J by 0 bases; unmatched bases: 12. This CDR3 comprises 17 residues. The germline gives CDR1 MDHEN, CDR2 SYDVKM. The CDR3 loop reads CASTPHRGEISYNEQFF. In DNA, the CDR3 is TGTGCCAGCACCCCACATCGGGGGGAGATCTCCTACAATGAGCAGTTCTTC.

The chain couples TRBV2 to TRBJ2-7; no clear D gene. The V and J ends lost 3 bases and 2 bases respectively, with 14 bases between them. Germline V lookup: CDR1 SNHLY, CDR2 FYNNEI. This CDR3 contains 15 residues. CDR3 protein: CASSDNGIGTYEQYF. CDR3 bases: TGTGCCAGCAGTGATAACGGAATAGGGACCTACGAGCAGTACTTC.

This clone occurred once. CDR3 protein: CASSLVSGSTYEQYF. CDR3 DNA sequence: TGTGCCAGCAGCTTAGTCAGCGGGAGCACCTACGAGCAGTACTTC. This chain joins TRBV7-2 and TRBJ2-7, with TRBD2 matching over 8 bases. The V gene end was trimmed by 1 base and the J gene end by 2 bases; junction bases not matched to a gene: 4. This CDR3 is built from 15 residues. From germline, CDR1 is SGHTA and CDR2 FQGNSA.

V and J are TRBV6-5 and TRBJ2-5; D is ambiguous. Trimming removed 0 bases from V and 14 bases from J, with 13 bases in between. Germline CDR1 and CDR2: MNHEY and SVGAGI. This CDR3 has 12 amino acids. The CDR3 DNA reads as TGTGCCAGCAGTTACTCGGAGACGGAATTCTACTTC. This encodes CASSYSETEFYF.

The CDR3 region is CASRDGQGPYEQYF. For the CDR3, the DNA is TGTGCCAGCAGGGATGGACAGGGGCCATACGAGCAGTACTTC. This chain joins TRBV5-4 and TRBJ2-7, with 9 bases lining up with TRBD1. CDR3 length equals 14 residues. Trimming at V came to 5 bases and at J to 4 bases, leaving 7 bases not matched to a gene. The germline V gene encodes CDR1 SGHNT and CDR2 YYREEE (reference sequence).

V gene TRBV7-2 combines with J gene TRBJ2-7; tentative D call: TRBD2 (6 bases). Per the germline V gene, CDR1 is SGHTA and CDR2 is FQGNSA. The CDR3 contains 17 residues. V lost 5 bases and J 0 bases, leaving 20 bases between the germline ends. The CDR3 DNA is TGTGCCAGCAGCCCCCGGGGATGGGGGGTCAGCTCCTACGAGCAGTACTTC. This sequence encodes CASSPRGWGVSSYEQYF.

The table lists this clone with many counts. This chain connects TRBV7-9 to TRBJ2-1, with a weak D call TRBD1 (6 bases). Deletions cut 2 bases from V and 2 bases from J, with 16 bases between. This CDR3 has 17 residues. Looked up from germline, CDR1 is SEHNR and CDR2 is FQNEAQ (reference sequence). CDR3: CASSLFRGGYTYNEQFF. The CDR3 DNA reads as TGTGCCAGCAGCTTATTCAGGGGCGGTTATACCTACAATGAGCAGTTCTTC.

This clone was observed a few times. As DNA, the CDR3 is TGTGCCAGCAGCGTAGTGGGGGGCTACGAGCAGTACTTC. It yields the protein CASSVVGGYEQYF. The rearrangement links TRBV5-8 to TRBJ2-7, with D perhaps TRBD2 (6 bases). Trimming took 4 bases from V and 3 from J, leaving 11 bases between them. The CDR3 is made up of 13 amino acids. Germline CDR1 and CDR2: SGHTS and YDEGEE.

This clone appeared a few times. The chain has TRBV18 and TRBJ2-3; D ambiguous. From germline, CDR1 is KGHSH and CDR2 LQKENI. The V end was cut by 2 bases, the J end by 6 bases, with 3 bases between. The length of the CDR3 is 11 residues. The CDR3 here is CASSPMDTQYF. DNA for the CDR3: TGTGCCAGCTCACCAATGGATACGCAGTATTTT.

CDR3 coding DNA: TGCAGCTCTGTGGGACCGGGCACTGAAGCTTTCTTT. It codes for CSSVGPGTEAFF. The V and J genes are TRBV29-1 and TRBJ1-1; D possibly corresponds to TRBD1 (5 bases). The V end was cut by 8 bases, the J end by 4 bases, with 14 bases between. The CDR3 length is 12 residues. Germline V gene sequence: CDR1 SQVTM, CDR2 ANQGSEA.

This clone has ten or more counts. The genes are TRBV5-5 and TRBJ2-1; 9 nucleotides match TRBD2. The CDR3 extends over 15 amino acids. Germline-derived CDR1 and CDR2 are SGHKS and YYEKEE (reference sequence). J lost 4 bases, V lost 0 bases, and 2 bases had no gene match. This chain's CDR3 is CASSLVLAGYNEQFF. In nucleotides, the CDR3 is TGTGCCAGCAGCTTGGTGCTAGCGGGGTACAATGAGCAGTTCTTC.

This chain uses TRBV2 with TRBJ2-1; 7 bases agree with TRBD2. Germline V gene data show CDR1 as SNHLY and CDR2 as FYNNEI. CDR3 length: 15 residues. The V and J ends lost 5 bases and 6 bases, in that order; junction bases with no gene match: 10. The CDR3 is CASSPGLVIGNEQFF. The DNA for the CDR3 is TGTGCCAGCAGTCCTGGACTAGTTATAGGCAATGAGCAGTTCTTC.

The chain employs TRBV20-1 and TRBJ2-5; the D is unclear. Trimming took off 5 bases at V and 4 bases at J, with 8 bases between the two ends. The germline V gene has CDR1 DFQATT and CDR2 SNEGSKA (reference sequence). There are 11 residues in the CDR3. The CDR3 loop reads CSAPPLETQYF. For the CDR3, the DNA is TGCAGTGCTCCGCCCCTAGAGACCCAGTACTTC.

The V and J genes are TRBV6-1 and TRBJ2-7; D is ambiguous. The V end lost 1 base, the J end lost 2 bases, and 9 bases lay between the germline ends. The CDR3 has 14 amino acids. Per the germline V gene, CDR1 is MNHNS and CDR2 is SASEGT. The CDR3 spells CASSEVIPTYEQYF. CDR3 in DNA: TGTGCCAGCAGTGAAGTTATCCCCACCTACGAGCAGTACTTC.

The J gene is TRBJ2-1, the V gene TRBV18, with a weak D call TRBD1 (6 bases). Germline CDR1 and CDR2: KGHSH and LQKENI. Trimming removed 6 bases at V and 7 bases at J, with 10 bases between. CDR3 length: 12 amino acids. The CDR3 DNA follows: TGTGCCAGCTCTCGACAGGTGAATGAGCAGTTCTTC. Translating it yields CASSRQVNEQFF.

The rearrangement uses TRBV27 and TRBJ1-2; D unclear. This CDR3 comprises 14 residues. The germline gives CDR1 MNHEY, CDR2 SMNVEV (reference sequence). The V end lost 8 bases, the J end lost 6 bases, and 19 bases lay between the germline ends. Here the CDR3 DNA reads TGTGCCAGCCGGAGGGTTAGCCTTTCTGATGGCTACACCTTC. It is translated as CASRRVSLSDGYTF.

The chain carries TRBV7-4 and TRBJ2-7; 9 bases match TRBD1. CDR3 size: 18 residues. The germline gives CDR1 SGHVT, CDR2 SQSDAQ. Trimming took 4 bases from V and 4 from J; bases not matched to a gene: 17. The CDR3 DNA sequence: TGTGCCAGCAGCTCTGGGACAGGGATTATCCGGCCGGCTTACGAGCAGTACTTC. Amino acids: CASSSGTGIIRPAYEQYF.

The chain links TRBV6-1 to TRBJ2-6; D is uncertain. Trimming shortened V by 7 bases and J by 0 bases, and 10 bases separated the two germline ends. Germline V gene lookup returns CDR1 MNHNS and CDR2 SASEGT. There are 15 residues in the CDR3. CDR3 nucleotide sequence: TGTGCCAGCACCCCTGGAAGCTCTGGGGCCAACGTCCTGACTTTC. Residues: CASTPGSSGANVLTF.

The rearrangement joins TRBV7-2 to TRBJ2-7, with D uncertain. Germline V CDR1 and CDR2: SGHTA, FQGNSA. Trimming took 2 bases from V and 0 from J, leaving 8 bases between them. The CDR3 totals 14 residues. The CDR3 reads CASSLLSTSYEQYF. The CDR3 DNA reads TGTGCCAGCAGCTTACTGTCGACCTCCTACGAGCAGTACTTC.